This T cell receptor (beta chain) originates from a study of blood T cells in healthy people across ages. Overall study: Every two T cells gave about one barcoded beta molecule via template switching.

The use of a sample-barcoded 5' primer and a J-beta primer mix characterized a second PCR of roughly 6 to 11 cycles. Template switching added a 12-random-nucleotide identifier to every cDNA molecule. TCRdb fed the 5' RACE reads into MiXCR, producing one record per CDR3 protein. This table has fewer than 700,000 distinct CDR3 sequences, under 55% appearing once. The authors isolated at least 7 million PBMCs per sample. The CDR3 sequence is 15 residues long. Trimming left V 2 bases short and J 1 base short, with 11 bases between. Germline CDR1 and CDR2: MNHEY and SVGEGT. Only a few counts were recorded for this clonotype.

V is TRBV6-2 or TRBV6-3 and J is TRBJ2-5; D remains unclear. This sequence originates from a man older than 75 in good health. Specimen: blood. CDR3 DNA: TGTGCCAGCAGTTACATGACGGGCCTCCAAGAGACCCAGTACTTC. As protein: CASSYMTGLQETQYF.